These 8 T cell receptor beta chains share one sample of origin, sequenced in a study of cytomegalovirus exposure and HLA in healthy donors. Vbeta (60) and Jbeta (13) primers were used in the PCR. The table came from immunoSEQ multiplex PCR; TCRdb's copy has only in-frame clones and leaves some out. The sample lists 100,000 to 150,000 clones; 60% to 85% were seen once. The sample comprised PBMCs. All receptors come from a man younger than 45 in good health and CMV-seronegative.

CDR3 nucleotide sequence: TGTGCCTGGAGTGTGGAGGAGGGGTTAATTACTGAAGCTTTCTTT. Translating gives CAWSVEEGLITEAFF. The rearrangement joins TRBV30 to TRBJ1-1; D perhaps matches TRBD1 (5 bases). The V and J ends lost 0 bases and 5 bases respectively, with 16 bases between them. The germline gives CDR1 GTSNPN, CDR2 SVGIG (reference sequence). The CDR3 runs to 15 residues.

The rearrangement joins TRBV5-1 to TRBJ1-6; D perhaps matches TRBD1 (6 bases). Trimming took off 0 bases at V and 0 bases at J, with 16 bases between the two ends. Per germline, CDR1 SGHRS and CDR2 YFSETQ. The length of the CDR3 is 19 residues. The DNA of the CDR3 is TGCGCCAGCAGCTTGGGGAGGACTAGGGGGACCTCCTATAATTCACCCCTCCACTTT. This codes for CASSLGRTRGTSYNSPLHF.

V gene TRBV5-6 combines with J gene TRBJ1-5, with TRBD1 matching 9 bases. Trimming at V came to 2 bases and at J to 4 bases, leaving 4 bases not matched to a gene. Per germline, CDR1 SGHDT and CDR2 YYEEEE. CDR3 size: 15 residues. The CDR3 coding sequence is TGTGCCAGCAGCTTCTTCGGGACAGGGAATCAGCCCCAGCATTTT. This gives the protein CASSFFGTGNQPQHF.

Here the CDR3 reads CASSLTGSGGTGELFF. The CDR3 bases are TGCGCCAGCAGCCTGACAGGATCGGGCGGCACCGGGGAGCTGTTTTTT. The gene calls are TRBV5-1 and TRBJ2-2, with a tentative D call TRBD1 (6 bases). V was cut by 4 bases and J by 4 bases, with 17 bases left in between. Germline V lookup: CDR1 SGHRS, CDR2 YFSETQ. The CDR3 sequence is 16 residues long.

The chain has TRBV7-9 and TRBJ1-4, with D possibly matching TRBD1 (5 bases). The CDR3 has 16 residues. Germline CDR1 and CDR2: SEHNR and FQNEAQ (reference sequence). Trimming removed 2 bases at V and 1 base at J, with 11 bases between. In DNA form, the CDR3 reads TGTGCCAGCAGCTTAAGGGGCGGGGGAACTAATGAAAAACTGTTTTTT. This codes for CASSLRGGGTNEKLFF.

Comment on this clone: Germline is not matched at one junction end, which may reflect a read error. CDR3 protein: CASSLGEVPNAEAFF. The CDR3 DNA reads TGTGCCAGTAGTCTCGGGGAGGTTCCGAACGCTGAAGCTTTCTTT. This chain connects TRBV19 to TRBJ1-1, with D unclear. This CDR3 has 15 residues. The germline V gene has CDR1 LNHDA and CDR2 SQIVND (reference sequence).

This clone has only a few counts. This chain links TRBV19 with TRBJ1-5, with 7 bases identical to TRBD1. The length of the CDR3 is 15 residues. CDR1 LNHDA and CDR2 SQIVND come from the germline V gene (reference sequence). The ends lost 5 bases at V and 0 bases at J; junction bases unmatched: 4. Here the CDR3 DNA reads TGTGCCAGTAGTCAGGGGGTCTATAGCAATCAGCCCCAGCATTTT. Translation gives CASSQGVYSNQPQHF.

This clone was seen a single time. The rearrangement uses TRBV5-4 and TRBJ1-6; TRBD1 matches at 9 bases. Germline loops: CDR1 SGHNT, CDR2 YYREEE (reference sequence). The CDR3 extends over 15 amino acids. Unmatched junction bases numbered 6, after V lost 4 bases and J lost 7 bases. CDR3 sequence (DNA): TGTGCCAGCAGCAGACAGGGGGGATTAAATTCACCCCTCCACTTT. As protein: CASSRQGGLNSPLHF.